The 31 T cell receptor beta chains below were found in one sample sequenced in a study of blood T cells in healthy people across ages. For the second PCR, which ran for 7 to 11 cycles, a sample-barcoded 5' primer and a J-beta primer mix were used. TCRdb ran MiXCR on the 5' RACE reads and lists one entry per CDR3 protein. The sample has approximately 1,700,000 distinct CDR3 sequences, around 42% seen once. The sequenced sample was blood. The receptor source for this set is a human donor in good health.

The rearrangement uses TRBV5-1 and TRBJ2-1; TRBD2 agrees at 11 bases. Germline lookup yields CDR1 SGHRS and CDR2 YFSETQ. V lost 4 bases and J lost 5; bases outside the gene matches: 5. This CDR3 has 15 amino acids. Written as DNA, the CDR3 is TGCGCCAGCAGCACTAGCGGGGGACAAAACAATGAGCAGTTCTTC. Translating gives CASSTSGGQNNEQFF. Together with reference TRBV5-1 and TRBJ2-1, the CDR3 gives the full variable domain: KAGVTQTPRYLIKTRGQQVTLSCSPISGHRSVSWYQQTPGQGLQFLFEYFSETQRNKGNFPGRFSGRQFSNSRSEMNVSTLELGDSALYLCASSTSGGQNNEQFFGPGTRLTVL.

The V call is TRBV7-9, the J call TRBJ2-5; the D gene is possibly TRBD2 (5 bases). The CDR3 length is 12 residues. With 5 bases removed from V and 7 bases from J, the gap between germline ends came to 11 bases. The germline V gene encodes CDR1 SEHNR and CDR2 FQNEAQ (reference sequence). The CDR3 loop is CASSGGTGTQYF. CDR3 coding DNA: TGTGCCAGCAGCGGAGGTACTGGGACCCAGTACTTC.

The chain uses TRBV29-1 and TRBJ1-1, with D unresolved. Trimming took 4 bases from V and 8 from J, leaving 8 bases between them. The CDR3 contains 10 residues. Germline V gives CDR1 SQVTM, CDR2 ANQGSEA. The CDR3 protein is CSVGSGEAFF. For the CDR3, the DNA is TGCAGCGTTGGGTCGGGGGAAGCTTTCTTT.

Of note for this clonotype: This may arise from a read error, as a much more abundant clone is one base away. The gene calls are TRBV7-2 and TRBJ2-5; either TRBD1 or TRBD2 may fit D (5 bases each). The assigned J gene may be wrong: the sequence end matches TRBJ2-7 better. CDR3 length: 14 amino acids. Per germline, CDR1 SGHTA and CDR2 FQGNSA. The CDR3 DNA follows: TGTGCCAGCAACATCCGGGACCTCGCCTACGAGCAGTACTTC. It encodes CASNIRDLAYEQYF.

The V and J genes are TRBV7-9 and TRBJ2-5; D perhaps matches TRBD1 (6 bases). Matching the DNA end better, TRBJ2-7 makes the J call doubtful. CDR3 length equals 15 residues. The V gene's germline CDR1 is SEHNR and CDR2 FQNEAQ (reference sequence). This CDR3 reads CASSLPRGPTYEQYF. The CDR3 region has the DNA TGTGCCAGCAGCTTACCCAGGGGACCCACCTACGAGCAGTACTTC.

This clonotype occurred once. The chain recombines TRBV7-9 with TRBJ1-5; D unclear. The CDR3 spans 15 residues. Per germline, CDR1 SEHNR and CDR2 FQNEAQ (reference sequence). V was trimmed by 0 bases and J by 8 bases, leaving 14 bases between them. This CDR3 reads CASSLAGSLGEPQHF. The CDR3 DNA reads TGTGCCAGCAGCTTAGCGGGTAGCCTGGGTGAGCCCCAGCATTTT.

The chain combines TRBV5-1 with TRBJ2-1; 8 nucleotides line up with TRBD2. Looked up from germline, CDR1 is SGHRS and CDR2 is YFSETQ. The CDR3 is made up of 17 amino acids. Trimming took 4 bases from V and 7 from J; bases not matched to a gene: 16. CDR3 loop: CASSPHGSSGGWNEQFF. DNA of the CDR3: TGCGCCAGCAGCCCGCATGGTTCCAGCGGGGGCTGGAATGAGCAGTTCTTC. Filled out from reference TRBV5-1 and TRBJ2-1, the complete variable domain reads KAGVTQTPRYLIKTRGQQVTLSCSPISGHRSVSWYQQTPGQGLQFLFEYFSETQRNKGNFPGRFSGRQFSNSRSEMNVSTLELGDSALYLCASSPHGSSGGWNEQFFGPGTRLTVL.

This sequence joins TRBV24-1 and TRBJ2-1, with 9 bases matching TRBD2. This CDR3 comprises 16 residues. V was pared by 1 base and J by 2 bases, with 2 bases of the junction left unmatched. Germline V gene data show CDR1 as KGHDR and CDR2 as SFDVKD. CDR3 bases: TGTGCCACCAGTGATTTTCCTAGCGGGGCCTACAATGAGCAGTTCTTC. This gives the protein CATSDFPSGAYNEQFF.

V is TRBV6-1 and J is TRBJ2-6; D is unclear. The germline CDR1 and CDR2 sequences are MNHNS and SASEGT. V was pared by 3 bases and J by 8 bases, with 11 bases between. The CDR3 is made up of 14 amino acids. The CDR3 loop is CASSDPRIPNVLTF. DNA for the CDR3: TGTGCCAGCAGTGACCCGCGGATCCCCAACGTCCTGACTTTC.

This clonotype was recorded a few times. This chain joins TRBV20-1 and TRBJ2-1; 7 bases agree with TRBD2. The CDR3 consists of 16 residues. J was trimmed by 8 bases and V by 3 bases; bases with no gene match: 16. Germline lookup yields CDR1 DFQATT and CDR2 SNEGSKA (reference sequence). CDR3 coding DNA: TGCAGTGCTAGTTTGTTCTACGGCGGGAGTTTCGATGAGCAGTTCTTC. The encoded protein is CSASLFYGGSFDEQFF.

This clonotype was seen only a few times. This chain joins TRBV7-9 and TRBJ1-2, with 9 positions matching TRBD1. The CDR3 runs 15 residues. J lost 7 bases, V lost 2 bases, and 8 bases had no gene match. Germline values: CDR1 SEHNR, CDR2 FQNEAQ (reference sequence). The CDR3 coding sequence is TGTGCCAGCAGCTTACGAGGGACAGGGATGAGTGGCTACACCTTC. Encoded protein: CASSLRGTGMSGYTF.

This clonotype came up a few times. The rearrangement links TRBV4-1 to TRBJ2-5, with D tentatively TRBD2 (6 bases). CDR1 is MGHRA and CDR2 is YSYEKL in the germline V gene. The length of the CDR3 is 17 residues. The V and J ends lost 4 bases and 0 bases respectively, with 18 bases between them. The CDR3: CASSPPPGDGDQETQYF. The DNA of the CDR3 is TGCGCCAGCAGCCCCCCCCCGGGGGATGGGGACCAAGAGACCCAGTACTTC.

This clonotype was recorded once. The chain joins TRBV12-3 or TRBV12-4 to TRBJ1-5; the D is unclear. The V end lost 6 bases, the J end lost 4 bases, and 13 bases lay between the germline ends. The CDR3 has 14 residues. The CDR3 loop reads CASSPLMENQPQHF. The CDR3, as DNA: TGTGCCAGCAGCCCACTTATGGAAAATCAGCCCCAGCATTTT.

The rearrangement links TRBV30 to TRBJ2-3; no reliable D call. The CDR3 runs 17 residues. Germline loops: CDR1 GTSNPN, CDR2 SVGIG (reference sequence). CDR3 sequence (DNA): TGTGCTCACAGCCTGGGCCTCCAGGTTGTGAGCACAGATACGCAGTATTTT. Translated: CAHSLGLQVVSTDTQYF.

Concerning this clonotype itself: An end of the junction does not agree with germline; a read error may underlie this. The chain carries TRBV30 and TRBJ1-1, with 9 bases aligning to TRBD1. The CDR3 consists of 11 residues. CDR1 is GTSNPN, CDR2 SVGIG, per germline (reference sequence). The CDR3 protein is CARRGQGEAFF. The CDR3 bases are TGTGCCCGGAGGGGACAGGGTGAAGCTTTCTTT.

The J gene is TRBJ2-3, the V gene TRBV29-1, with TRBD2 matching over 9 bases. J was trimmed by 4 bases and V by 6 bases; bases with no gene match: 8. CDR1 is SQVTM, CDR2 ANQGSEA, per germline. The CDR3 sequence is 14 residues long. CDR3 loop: CSVELAGYADTQYF. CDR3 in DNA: TGCAGCGTGGAGCTAGCGGGGTATGCAGATACGCAGTATTTT.

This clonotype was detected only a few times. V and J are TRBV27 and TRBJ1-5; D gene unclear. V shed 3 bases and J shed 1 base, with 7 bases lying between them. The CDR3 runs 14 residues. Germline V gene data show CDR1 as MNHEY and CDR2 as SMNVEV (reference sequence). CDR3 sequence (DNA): TGTGCCAGCAGTTTTAAGAGGAGCAATCAGCCCCAGCATTTT. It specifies CASSFKRSNQPQHF.

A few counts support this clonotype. In nucleotides, the CDR3 is TGCGCCAGCAGCCAAGAGCTGGGGGAAGTCTATGGCTACACCTTC. Its translation: CASSQELGEVYGYTF. The chain uses TRBV4-1 and TRBJ1-2; weak D call: TRBD1 (5 bases). Germline V lookup: CDR1 MGHRA, CDR2 YSYEKL. V was clipped by 0 bases and J by 4 bases, with 12 bases between them. The CDR3 extends over 15 amino acids.

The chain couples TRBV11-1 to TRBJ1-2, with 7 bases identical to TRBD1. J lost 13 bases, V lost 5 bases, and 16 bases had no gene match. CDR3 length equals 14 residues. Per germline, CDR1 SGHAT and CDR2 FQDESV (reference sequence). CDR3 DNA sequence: TGTGCCAGCAGCCCTACAGGGGATGCTAGGGCCATCACCTTC. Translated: CASSPTGDARAITF.

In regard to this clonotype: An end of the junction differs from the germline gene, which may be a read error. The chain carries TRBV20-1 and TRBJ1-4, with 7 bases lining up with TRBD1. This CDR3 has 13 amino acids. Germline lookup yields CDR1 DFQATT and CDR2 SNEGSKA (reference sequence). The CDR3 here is CSAYGGGGEKRFF. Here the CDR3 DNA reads TGCAGTGCATACGGAGGGGGCGGTGAAAAACGGTTTTTT.

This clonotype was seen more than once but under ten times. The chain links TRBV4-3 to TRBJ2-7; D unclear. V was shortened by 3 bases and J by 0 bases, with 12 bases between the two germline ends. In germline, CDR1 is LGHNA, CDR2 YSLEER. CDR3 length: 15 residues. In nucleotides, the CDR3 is TGCGCCAGCAGCCAGGCTACAGCCGGCTCCTACGAGCAGTACTTC. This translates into CASSQATAGSYEQYF.

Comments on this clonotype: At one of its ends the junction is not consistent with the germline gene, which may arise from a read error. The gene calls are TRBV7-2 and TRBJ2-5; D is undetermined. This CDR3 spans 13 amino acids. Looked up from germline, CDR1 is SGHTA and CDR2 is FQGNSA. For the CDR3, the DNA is TGTGCCAACAGCTTAGGGCTTCAAGAGACCCAGTACTTC. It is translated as CANSLGLQETQYF.

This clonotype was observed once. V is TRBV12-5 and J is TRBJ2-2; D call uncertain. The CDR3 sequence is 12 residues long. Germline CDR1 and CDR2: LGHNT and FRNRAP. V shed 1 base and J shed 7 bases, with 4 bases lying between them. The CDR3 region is CASGLDGGELFF. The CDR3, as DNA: TGTGCTAGTGGTTTGGATGGCGGGGAGCTGTTTTTT.

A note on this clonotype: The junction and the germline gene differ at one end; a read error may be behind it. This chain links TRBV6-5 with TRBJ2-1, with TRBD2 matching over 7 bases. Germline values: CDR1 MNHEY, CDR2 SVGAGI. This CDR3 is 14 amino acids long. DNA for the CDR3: TGTGCCGGCAGACCACGGGGGGCCTACAATGAGCAGTTCTTC. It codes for CAGRPRGAYNEQFF.

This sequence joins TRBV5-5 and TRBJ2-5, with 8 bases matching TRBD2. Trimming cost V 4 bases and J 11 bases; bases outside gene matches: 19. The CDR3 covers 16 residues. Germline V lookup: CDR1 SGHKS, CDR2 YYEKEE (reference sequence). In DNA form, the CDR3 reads TGTGCCAGCAGCCGCCGGGGGGCGGGGGGAATTGAGGAGCAGTACTTC. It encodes CASSRRGAGGIEEQYF.

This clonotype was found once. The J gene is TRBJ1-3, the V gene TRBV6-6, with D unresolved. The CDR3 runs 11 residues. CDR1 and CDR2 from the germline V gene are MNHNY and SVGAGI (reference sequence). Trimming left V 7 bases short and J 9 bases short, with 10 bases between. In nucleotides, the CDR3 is TGTGCCAGCACCCGGGAGGGCACCATATATTTT. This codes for CASTREGTIYF.

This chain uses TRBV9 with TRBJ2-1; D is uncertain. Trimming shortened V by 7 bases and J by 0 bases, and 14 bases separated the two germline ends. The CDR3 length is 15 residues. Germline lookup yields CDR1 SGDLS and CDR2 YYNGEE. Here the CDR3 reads CASGGPSISYNEQFF. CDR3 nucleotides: TGTGCCAGCGGTGGGCCGAGTATCTCCTACAATGAGCAGTTCTTC.

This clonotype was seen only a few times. Here the CDR3 reads CASSQGAGEDEQFF. The CDR3 nucleotides read TGCGCCAGCAGCCAAGGGGCAGGGGAGGATGAGCAGTTCTTC. This chain connects TRBV4-3 to TRBJ2-1; either TRBD1 or TRBD2 may fit D (6 bases each). Germline V lookup: CDR1 LGHNA, CDR2 YSLEER. This CDR3 comprises 14 residues. The V end lost 1 base, the J end lost 8 bases, and 12 bases lay between the germline ends.

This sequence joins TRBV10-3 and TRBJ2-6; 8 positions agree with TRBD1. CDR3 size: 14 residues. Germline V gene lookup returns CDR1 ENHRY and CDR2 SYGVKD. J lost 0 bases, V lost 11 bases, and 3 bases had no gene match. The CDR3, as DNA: TGTGCCGCCACAGGGGGCTCTGGGGCCAACGTCCTGACTTTC. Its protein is CAATGGSGANVLTF.

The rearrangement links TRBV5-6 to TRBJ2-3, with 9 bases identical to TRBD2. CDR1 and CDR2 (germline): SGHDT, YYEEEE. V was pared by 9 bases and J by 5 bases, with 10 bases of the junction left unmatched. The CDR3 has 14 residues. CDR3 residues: CATASGGTGDTQYF. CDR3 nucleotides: TGTGCCACGGCCAGCGGGGGGACGGGAGATACGCAGTATTTT.

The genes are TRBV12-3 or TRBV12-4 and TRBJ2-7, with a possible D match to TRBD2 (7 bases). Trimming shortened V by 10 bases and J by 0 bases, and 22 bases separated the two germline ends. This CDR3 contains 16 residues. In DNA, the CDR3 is TGTGCCACCGCTAGGGGAGGGGGTTCGGGCTCCTACGAGCAGTACTTC. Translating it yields CATARGGGSGSYEQYF.